This entry features one T cell receptor (beta chain) sequence. What it recognizes is unknown. The germline gives CDR1 DFQATT, CDR2 SNEGSKA (reference sequence). CDR3 length equals 19 residues. V lost 2 bases and J lost 0; bases outside the gene matches: 18. Sequencing targeted TCR beta in blood CD8+ and CD4+ T cells. The RNA input was about 0.45 to 1 ug, and it was reverse transcribed with random hexamers. Amplification of TCR beta CDR3 by immunoSEQ multiplex PCR spanned 54 Vbeta and 13 Jbeta. TCRdb reprocessed the immunoSEQ multiplex PCR reads via MiXCR and lists one record per CDR3 protein. The sample includes about 210,000 distinct CDR3 sequences, 85% to 95% of them seen just once. The data were obtained in a study of CD8 T cells in Susac syndrome. Study at large: Treatment at blood withdrawal was none, corticosteroids, or intravenous immunoglobulin alone in Susac syndrome patients. Findings and limits, study-wide: The study recognized that its TCR sequencing and HLA analysis covered a relatively small number of individuals.

This chain uses TRBV20-1 with TRBJ1-1, with 7 bases fitting TRBD1. This receptor was identified in a human donor with Susac syndrome. Sequencing was carried out using CD4+ T cells from PBMCs. CDR3 coding DNA: TGCAGTGCTAGAAGCATGAAGGGGGCGAAAAATACCATGAACACTGAAGCTTTCTTT. This codes for CSARSMKGAKNTMNTEAFF.